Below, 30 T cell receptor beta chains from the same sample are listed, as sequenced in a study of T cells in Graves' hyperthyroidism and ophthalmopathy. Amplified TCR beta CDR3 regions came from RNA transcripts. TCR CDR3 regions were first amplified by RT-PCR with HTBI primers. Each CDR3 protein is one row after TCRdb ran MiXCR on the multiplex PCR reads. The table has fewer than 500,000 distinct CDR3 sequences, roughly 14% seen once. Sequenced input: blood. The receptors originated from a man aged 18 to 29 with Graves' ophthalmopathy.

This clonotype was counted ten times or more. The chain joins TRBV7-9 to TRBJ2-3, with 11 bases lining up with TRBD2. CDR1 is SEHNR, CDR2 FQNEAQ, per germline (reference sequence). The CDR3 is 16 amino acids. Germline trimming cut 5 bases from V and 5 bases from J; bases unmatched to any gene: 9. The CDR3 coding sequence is TGTGCCAGCAGCAGTCTTAGCGGGAGGGCAGGAGATACGCAGTATTTT. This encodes CASSSLSGRAGDTQYF.

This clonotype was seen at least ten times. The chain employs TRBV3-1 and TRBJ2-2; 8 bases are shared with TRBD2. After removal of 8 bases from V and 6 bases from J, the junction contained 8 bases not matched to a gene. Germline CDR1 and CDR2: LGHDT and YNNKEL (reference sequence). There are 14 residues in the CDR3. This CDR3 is CASCSLAGSGELFF. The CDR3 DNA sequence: TGTGCCAGCTGCTCATTAGCGGGGTCCGGGGAGCTGTTTTTT. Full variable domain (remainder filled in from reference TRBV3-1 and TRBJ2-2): DTAVSQTPKYLVTQMGNDKSIKCEQNLGHDTMYWYKQDSKKFLKIMFSYNNKELIINETVPNRFSPKSPDKAHLNLHINSLELGDSAVYFCASCSLAGSGELFFGEGSRLTVL.

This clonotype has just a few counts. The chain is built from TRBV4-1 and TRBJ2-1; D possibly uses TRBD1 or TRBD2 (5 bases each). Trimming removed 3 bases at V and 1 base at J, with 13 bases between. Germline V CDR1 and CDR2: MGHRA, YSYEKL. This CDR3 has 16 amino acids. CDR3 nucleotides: TGCGCCAGCAGCCACTCCGGGACCAAATCCTACAATGAGCAGTTCTTC. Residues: CASSHSGTKSYNEQFF.

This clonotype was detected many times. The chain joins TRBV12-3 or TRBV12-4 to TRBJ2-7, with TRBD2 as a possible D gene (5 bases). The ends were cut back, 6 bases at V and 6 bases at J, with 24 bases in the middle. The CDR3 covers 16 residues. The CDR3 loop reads CASSPGYSTPYTEQYF. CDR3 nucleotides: TGTGCCAGCAGCCCGGGGTACTCAACGCCATATACCGAGCAGTACTTC.

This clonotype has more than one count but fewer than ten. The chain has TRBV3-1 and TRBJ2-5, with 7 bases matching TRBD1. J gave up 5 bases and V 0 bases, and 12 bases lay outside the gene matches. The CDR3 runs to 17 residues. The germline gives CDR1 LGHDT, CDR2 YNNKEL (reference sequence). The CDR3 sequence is CASSQDPFDRVRETQYF. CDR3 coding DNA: TGTGCCAGCAGCCAAGACCCTTTCGACAGGGTCCGGGAGACCCAGTACTTC.

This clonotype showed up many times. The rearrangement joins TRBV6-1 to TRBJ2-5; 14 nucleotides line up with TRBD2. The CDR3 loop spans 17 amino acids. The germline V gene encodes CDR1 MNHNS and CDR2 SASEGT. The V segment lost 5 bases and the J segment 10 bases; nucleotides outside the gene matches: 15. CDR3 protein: CASSYNVGTSGSGGQYF. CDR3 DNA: TGTGCCAGCAGTTACAACGTTGGGACTAGCGGGAGTGGGGGCCAGTACTTC.

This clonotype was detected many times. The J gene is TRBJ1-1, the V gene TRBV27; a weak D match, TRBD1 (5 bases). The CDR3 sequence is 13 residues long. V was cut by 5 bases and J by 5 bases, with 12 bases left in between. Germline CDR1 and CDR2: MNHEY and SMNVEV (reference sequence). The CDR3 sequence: CASSTKGVTEAFF. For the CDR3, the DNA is TGTGCCAGCAGTACCAAAGGGGTAACTGAAGCTTTCTTT.

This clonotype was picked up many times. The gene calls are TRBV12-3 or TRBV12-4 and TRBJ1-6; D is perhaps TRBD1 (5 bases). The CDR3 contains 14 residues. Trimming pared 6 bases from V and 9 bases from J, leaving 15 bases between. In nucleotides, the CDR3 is TGTGCCAGCAGGGAACAGGAGGCTGGTTCACCCCTCCACTTT. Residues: CASREQEAGSPLHF.

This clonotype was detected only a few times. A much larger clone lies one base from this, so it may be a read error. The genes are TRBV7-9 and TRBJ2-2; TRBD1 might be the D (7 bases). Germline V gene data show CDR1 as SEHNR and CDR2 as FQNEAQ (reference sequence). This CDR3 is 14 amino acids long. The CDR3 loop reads CASRGTATTGGLFF. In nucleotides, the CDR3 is TGTGCCAGCAGGGGGACAGCGACTACCGGGGGGCTGTTTTTT.

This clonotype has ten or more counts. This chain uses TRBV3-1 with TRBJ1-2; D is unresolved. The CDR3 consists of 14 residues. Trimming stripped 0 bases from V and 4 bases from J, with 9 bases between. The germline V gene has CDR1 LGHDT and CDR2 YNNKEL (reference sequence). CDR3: CASSQENVVYGYTF. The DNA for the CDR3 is TGTGCCAGCAGCCAAGAGAATGTTGTCTATGGCTACACCTTC.

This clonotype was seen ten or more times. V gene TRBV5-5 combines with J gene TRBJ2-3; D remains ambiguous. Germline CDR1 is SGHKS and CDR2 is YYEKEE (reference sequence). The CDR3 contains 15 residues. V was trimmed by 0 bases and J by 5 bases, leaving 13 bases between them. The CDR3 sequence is CASSLEPESGDTQYF. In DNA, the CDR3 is TGTGCCAGCAGCTTGGAGCCAGAGTCAGGAGATACGCAGTATTTT.

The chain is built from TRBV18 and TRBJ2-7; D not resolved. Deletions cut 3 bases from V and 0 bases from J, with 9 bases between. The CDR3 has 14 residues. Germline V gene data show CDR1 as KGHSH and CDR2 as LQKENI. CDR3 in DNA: TGTGCCAGCTCACCGCCCATCAGCTCCTACGAGCAGTACTTC. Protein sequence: CASSPPISSYEQYF.

CDR3 region: CASSESPQPNYGYTF. The CDR3 DNA reads TGTGCCAGCAGTGAATCCCCACAGCCTAACTATGGCTACACCTTC. The chain has TRBV25-1 and TRBJ1-2, with no clear D. V lost 1 base and J lost 0, with 9 bases in between. This CDR3 spans 15 amino acids. Germline-derived CDR1 and CDR2 are MGHDK and SYGVNS.

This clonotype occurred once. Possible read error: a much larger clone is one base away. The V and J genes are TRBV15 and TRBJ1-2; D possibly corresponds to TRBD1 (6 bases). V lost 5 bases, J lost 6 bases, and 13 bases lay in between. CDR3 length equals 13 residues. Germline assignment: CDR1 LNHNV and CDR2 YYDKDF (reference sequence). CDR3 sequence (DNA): TGTGCCACCAGCGGGACACGGCTCCATGGCTACACCTTC. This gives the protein CATSGTRLHGYTF. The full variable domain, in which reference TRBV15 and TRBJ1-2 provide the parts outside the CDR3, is DAMVIQNPRYQVTQFGKPVTLSCSQTLNHNVMYWYQQKSSQAPKLLFHYYDKDFNNEADTPDNFQSRRPNTSFCFLDIRSPGLGDTAMYLCATSGTRLHGYTFGSGTRLTVV.

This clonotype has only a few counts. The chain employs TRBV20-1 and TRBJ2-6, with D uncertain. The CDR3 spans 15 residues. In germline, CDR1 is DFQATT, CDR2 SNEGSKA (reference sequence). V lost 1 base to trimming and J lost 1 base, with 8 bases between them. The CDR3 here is CSARGPGSGANVLTF. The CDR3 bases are TGCAGTGCTAGAGGTCCCGGGTCTGGGGCCAACGTCCTGACTTTC.

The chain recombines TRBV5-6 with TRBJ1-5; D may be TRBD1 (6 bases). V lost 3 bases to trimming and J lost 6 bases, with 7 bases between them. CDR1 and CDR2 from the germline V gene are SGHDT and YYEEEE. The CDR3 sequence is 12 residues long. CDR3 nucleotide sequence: TGTGCCAGCAGCTCAGGGGTTCAGCCCCAGCATTTT. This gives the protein CASSSGVQPQHF. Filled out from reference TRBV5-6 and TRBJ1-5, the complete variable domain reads DAGVTQSPTHLIKTRGQQVTLRCSPKSGHDTVSWYQQALGQGPQFIFQYYEEEERQRGNFPDRFSGHQFPNYSSELNVNALLLGDSALYLCASSSGVQPQHFGDGTRLSIL.

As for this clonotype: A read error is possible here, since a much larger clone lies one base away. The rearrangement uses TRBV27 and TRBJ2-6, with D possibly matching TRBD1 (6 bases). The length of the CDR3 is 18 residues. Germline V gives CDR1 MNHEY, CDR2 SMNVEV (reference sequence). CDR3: CAGSLWSGVLSGANVLTF. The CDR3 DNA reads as TGTGCCGGCAGTTTATGGTCAGGGGTCCTATCTGGGGCCAACGTCCTGACTTTC.

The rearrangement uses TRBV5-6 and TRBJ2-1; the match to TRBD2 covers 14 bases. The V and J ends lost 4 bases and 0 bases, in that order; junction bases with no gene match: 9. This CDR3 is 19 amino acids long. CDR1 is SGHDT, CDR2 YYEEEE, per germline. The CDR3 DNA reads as TGTGCCAGCAGCCCTCCTAGGACTAGCGGGAGGAACTCCTACAATGAGCAGTTCTTC. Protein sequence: CASSPPRTSGRNSYNEQFF. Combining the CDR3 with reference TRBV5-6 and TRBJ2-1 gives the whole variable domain DAGVTQSPTHLIKTRGQQVTLRCSPKSGHDTVSWYQQALGQGPQFIFQYYEEEERQRGNFPDRFSGHQFPNYSSELNVNALLLGDSALYLCASSPPRTSGRNSYNEQFFGPGTRLTVL.

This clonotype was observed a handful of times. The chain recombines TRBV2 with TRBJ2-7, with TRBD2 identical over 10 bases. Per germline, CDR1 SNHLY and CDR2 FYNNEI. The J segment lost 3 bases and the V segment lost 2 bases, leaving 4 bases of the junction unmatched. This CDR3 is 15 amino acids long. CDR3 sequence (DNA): TGTGCCAGCAGTGAATTCCTAGCGGGAGACTACGAGCAGTACTTC. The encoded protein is CASSEFLAGDYEQYF.

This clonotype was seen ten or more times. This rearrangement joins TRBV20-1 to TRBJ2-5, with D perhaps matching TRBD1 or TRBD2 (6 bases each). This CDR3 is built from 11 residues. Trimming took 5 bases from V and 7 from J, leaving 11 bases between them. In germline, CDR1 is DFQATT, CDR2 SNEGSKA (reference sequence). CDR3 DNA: TGCAGTGCTCTAGGGGGAGGGACCCAGTACTTC. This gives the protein CSALGGGTQYF.

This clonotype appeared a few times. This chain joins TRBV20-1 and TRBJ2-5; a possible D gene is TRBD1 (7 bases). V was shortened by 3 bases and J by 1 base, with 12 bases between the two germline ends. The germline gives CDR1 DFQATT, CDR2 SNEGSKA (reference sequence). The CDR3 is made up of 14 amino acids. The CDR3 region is CSARRDSFQETQYF. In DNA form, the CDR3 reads TGCAGTGCTAGGCGGGACAGTTTCCAAGAGACCCAGTACTTC.

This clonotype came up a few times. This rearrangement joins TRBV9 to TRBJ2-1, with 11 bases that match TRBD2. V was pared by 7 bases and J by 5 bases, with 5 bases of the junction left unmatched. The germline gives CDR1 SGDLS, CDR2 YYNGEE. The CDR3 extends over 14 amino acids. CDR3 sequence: CASGVAGGNNEQFF. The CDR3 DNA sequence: TGTGCCAGCGGGGTAGCGGGGGGGAACAATGAGCAGTTCTTC.

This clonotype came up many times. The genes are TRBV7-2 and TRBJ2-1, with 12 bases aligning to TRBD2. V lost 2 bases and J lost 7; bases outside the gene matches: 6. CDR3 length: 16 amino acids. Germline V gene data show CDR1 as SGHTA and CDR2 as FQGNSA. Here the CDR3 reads CASSLWASGGGNEQFF. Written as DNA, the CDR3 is TGTGCCAGCAGCTTATGGGCTAGCGGGGGGGGTAATGAGCAGTTCTTC.

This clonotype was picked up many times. The CDR3 here is CAWSVSGGYQETQYF. Here the CDR3 DNA reads TGTGCCTGGAGTGTATCGGGGGGTTACCAAGAGACCCAGTACTTC. The chain joins TRBV30 to TRBJ2-5, with 7 nucleotides matching TRBD2. The CDR3 has 15 amino acids. Germline V lookup: CDR1 GTSNPN, CDR2 SVGIG (reference sequence). The ends lost 0 bases at V and 0 bases at J; junction bases unmatched: 4.

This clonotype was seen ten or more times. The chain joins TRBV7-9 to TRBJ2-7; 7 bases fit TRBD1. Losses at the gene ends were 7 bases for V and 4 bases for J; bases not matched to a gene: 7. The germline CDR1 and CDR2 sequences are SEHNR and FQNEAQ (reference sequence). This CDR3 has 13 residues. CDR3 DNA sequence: TGTGCCAGCACCCCGGGACAGAGTTACGAGCAGTACTTC. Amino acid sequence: CASTPGQSYEQYF. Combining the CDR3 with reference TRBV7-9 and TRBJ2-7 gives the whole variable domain DTGVSQNPRHKITKRGQNVTFRCDPISEHNRLYWYRQTLGQGPEFLTYFQNEAQLEKSRLLSDRFSAERPKGSFSTLEIQRTEQGDSAMYLCASTPGQSYEQYFGPGTRLTVT.

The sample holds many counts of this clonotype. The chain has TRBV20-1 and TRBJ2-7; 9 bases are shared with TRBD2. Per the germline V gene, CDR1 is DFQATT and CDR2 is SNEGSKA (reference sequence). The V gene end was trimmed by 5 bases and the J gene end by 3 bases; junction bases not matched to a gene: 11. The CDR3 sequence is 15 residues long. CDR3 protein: CSASSLAGSYYEQYF. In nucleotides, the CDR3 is TGCAGTGCTTCCTCTCTAGCGGGATCATACTACGAGCAGTACTTC.

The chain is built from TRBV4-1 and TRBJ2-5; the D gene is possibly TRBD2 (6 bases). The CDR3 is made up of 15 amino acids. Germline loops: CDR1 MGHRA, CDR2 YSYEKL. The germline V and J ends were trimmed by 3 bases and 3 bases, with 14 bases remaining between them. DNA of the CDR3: TGCGCCAGCAGCCAGGCGGGGAGCGGAGAAGAGACCCAGTACTTC. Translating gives CASSQAGSGEETQYF.

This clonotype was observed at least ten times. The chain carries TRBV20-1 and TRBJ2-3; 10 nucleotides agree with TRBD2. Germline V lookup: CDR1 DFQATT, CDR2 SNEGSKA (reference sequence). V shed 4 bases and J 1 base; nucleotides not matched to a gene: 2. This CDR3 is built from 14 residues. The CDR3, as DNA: TGCAGTGCTACCGGGACTAGCGGCACAGATACGCAGTATTTT. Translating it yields CSATGTSGTDTQYF.

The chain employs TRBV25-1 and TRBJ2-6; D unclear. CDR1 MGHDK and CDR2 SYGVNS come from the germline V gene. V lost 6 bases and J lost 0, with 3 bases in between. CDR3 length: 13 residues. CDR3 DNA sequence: TGTGCCAGCAGAGGCTCTGGGGCCAACGTCCTGACTTTC. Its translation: CASRGSGANVLTF.

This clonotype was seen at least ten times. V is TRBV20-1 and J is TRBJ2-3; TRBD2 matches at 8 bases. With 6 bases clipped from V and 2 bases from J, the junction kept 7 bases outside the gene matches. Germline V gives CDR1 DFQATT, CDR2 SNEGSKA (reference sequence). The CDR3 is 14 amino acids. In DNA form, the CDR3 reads TGCAGTGCAAAGACTAGCGCCATCACAGATACGCAGTATTTT. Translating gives CSAKTSAITDTQYF.